The 18 T cell receptor beta chains below were found in one sample sequenced in a study of response to subunit inactivated influenza vaccine. TCRdb reanalysed the RT-PCR reads using MiXCR and keeps one entry per CDR3 protein. This sample has more than 700,000 distinct CDR3 sequences, with 21% found just once. The source material was PBMCs from blood, sampled 4 to 6 days after vaccination. Receptor source: a middle-aged man who received an inactivated influenza vaccine.

There are a few counts of this clonotype. The rearrangement joins TRBV5-8 to TRBJ2-1, with D tentatively TRBD1 (6 bases). CDR1 is SGHTS and CDR2 is YDEGEE in the germline V gene. The CDR3 runs 15 residues. With 3 bases removed from V and 0 bases from J, the gap between germline ends came to 10 bases. The CDR3 DNA reads TGTGCCAGCAGCTGGGGGCTCAGCTCCTACAATGAGCAGTTCTTC. Protein sequence: CASSWGLSSYNEQFF.

The rearrangement uses TRBV4-1 and TRBJ1-5; D call uncertain. This CDR3 has 16 residues. Germline loops: CDR1 MGHRA, CDR2 YSYEKL. The V gene lost 4 bases and the J gene lost 2 bases, with 15 bases spanning the gap. The DNA for the CDR3 is TGCGCCAGCAGCCTAGGAACACCAGCGGGCAATCAGCCCCAGCATTTT. Encoded protein: CASSLGTPAGNQPQHF.

This clonotype was observed a handful of times. The chain uses TRBV20-1 and TRBJ1-5; 7 nucleotides match TRBD1. The V gene's germline CDR1 is DFQATT and CDR2 SNEGSKA (reference sequence). The V segment lost 3 bases and the J segment 3 bases; nucleotides outside the gene matches: 8. The CDR3 length is 15 residues. In DNA form, the CDR3 reads TGCAGTGCTAGTAGGACAGGATTACCCAATCAGCCCCAGCATTTT. Amino acids: CSASRTGLPNQPQHF.

The J gene is TRBJ2-7, the V gene TRBV4-3; D is uncertain. The germline V gene has CDR1 LGHNA and CDR2 YSLEER. Trimming removed 0 bases at V and 0 bases at J, with 9 bases between. The CDR3 is 15 residues long. The CDR3 DNA reads TGCGCCAGCAGCCAAGATCTGTTCTACTCCTACGAGCAGTACTTC. Protein sequence: CASSQDLFYSYEQYF.

This clonotype was seen only a few times. The chain carries TRBV20-1 and TRBJ2-3; D is unclear. The CDR3 consists of 10 residues. Trimming took off 3 bases at V and 5 bases at J, with 3 bases between the two ends. Germline CDR1 and CDR2: DFQATT and SNEGSKA (reference sequence). The CDR3 region is CSASRDTQYF. In nucleotides, the CDR3 is TGCAGTGCTAGTAGAGATACGCAGTATTTT.

The chain joins TRBV27 to TRBJ2-1; 9 nucleotides agree with TRBD2. This CDR3 comprises 17 residues. The germline V gene has CDR1 MNHEY and CDR2 SMNVEV (reference sequence). Trimming cost V 3 bases and J 2 bases; bases outside gene matches: 8. The CDR3 DNA sequence: TGTGCCAGCAGTTTTGTACAAGCGGGGGGACCCTACAATGAGCAGTTCTTC. Amino acids: CASSFVQAGGPYNEQFF.

This clonotype has only a few counts. This sequence joins TRBV10-3 and TRBJ2-1, with 9 bases aligning to TRBD2. This CDR3 region has 14 residues. V lost 7 bases, J lost 4 bases, and 5 bases stayed unmatched. CDR1 is ENHRY and CDR2 is SYGVKD in the germline V gene. This CDR3 is CAINSGSRYNEQFF. The CDR3 DNA reads TGTGCCATCAATAGCGGGAGTAGGTACAATGAGCAGTTCTTC.

The J gene is TRBJ2-5, the V gene TRBV6-2 or TRBV6-3; D is possibly TRBD2 (6 bases). V was cut by 0 bases and J by 3 bases, with 14 bases left in between. There are 16 residues in the CDR3. Germline assignment: CDR1 MNHEY and CDR2 SVGEGT. The CDR3, as DNA: TGTGCCAGCAGTTACTCGATTGGGCGGGGAAAAGAGACCCAGTACTTC. Amino acids: CASSYSIGRGKETQYF.

This clonotype has a handful of counts. This sequence joins TRBV5-5 and TRBJ1-5, with D possibly TRBD1 on 6 matching bases. The CDR3 spans 16 residues. V dropped 4 bases and J dropped 1 base, with 15 bases sitting between them. The germline V gene encodes CDR1 SGHKS and CDR2 YYEKEE (reference sequence). In DNA, the CDR3 is TGTGCCAGCAGCCCCGGAGGGGGGGGAAGCAATCAGCCCCAGCATTTT. It yields the protein CASSPGGGGSNQPQHF.

The chain employs TRBV6-1 and TRBJ2-2; 9 bases map to TRBD1. The germline gives CDR1 MNHNS, CDR2 SASEGT. The CDR3 runs to 15 residues. V dropped 6 bases and J dropped 3; count of bases not matched to a gene: 5. The CDR3 bases are TGTGCCAGCAGGCCGAGACAGGGGGACACCGGGGAGCTGTTTTTT. It translates to CASRPRQGDTGELFF.

This clonotype was counted between two and nine times. The chain recombines TRBV16 with TRBJ2-4, with D unresolved. Germline-derived CDR1 and CDR2 are KGHSY and FQNENV. The CDR3 contains 15 residues. The V end lost 2 bases, the J end lost 0 bases, and 8 bases lay between the germline ends. CDR3 sequence (DNA): TGTGCCAGCAGCCAAGGTGTGTTAGCCAAAAACATTCAGTACTTC. Protein sequence: CASSQGVLAKNIQYF.

The chain combines TRBV25-1 with TRBJ2-1, with D unclear. CDR3 length: 15 amino acids. V gave up 1 base and J gave up 0 bases, with 7 bases separating them. CDR1 is MGHDK, CDR2 SYGVNS, per germline. DNA of the CDR3: TGTGCCAGCAGTGAATCCAGGATCTCCTACAATGAGCAGTTCTTC. As protein: CASSESRISYNEQFF.

V and J are TRBV24-1 and TRBJ2-2; 7 positions match TRBD1. The CDR3 totals 15 residues. Trimming at V came to 7 bases and at J to 7 bases, leaving 11 bases not matched to a gene. In germline, CDR1 is KGHDR, CDR2 SFDVKD. CDR3 loop: CATSDPTGADGELFF. The CDR3 region has the DNA TGTGCCACCAGCGATCCTACAGGGGCGGACGGGGAGCTGTTTTTT.

This chain uses TRBV9 with TRBJ2-3; D is possibly TRBD2 (5 bases). There are 15 residues in the CDR3. The V gene lost 1 base and the J gene lost 4 bases, with 13 bases spanning the gap. Germline V gives CDR1 SGDLS, CDR2 YYNGEE. CDR3 sequence reads: CASSVLGGPSDTQYF. As DNA, the CDR3 is TGTGCCAGCAGCGTACTGGGCGGGCCGTCAGATACGCAGTATTTT. The variable domain in full, with the rest retrieved from reference TRBV9 and TRBJ2-3, is DSGVTQTPKHLITATGQRVTLRCSPRSGDLSVYWYQQSLDQGLQFLIQYYNGEERAKGNILERFSAQQFPDLHSELNLSSLELGDSALYFCASSVLGGPSDTQYFGPGTRLTVL.

The chain carries TRBV7-6 and TRBJ2-1; 8 bases are a match to TRBD2. J gave up 0 bases and V 1 base, and 8 bases lay outside the gene matches. Germline CDR1 SGHVS, CDR2 FNYEAQ. The CDR3 is made up of 18 amino acids. The CDR3 here is CASSLGSGAKSSYNEQFF. The CDR3 coding sequence is TGTGCCAGCAGCTTAGGTAGCGGGGCTAAAAGCTCCTACAATGAGCAGTTCTTC.

This clonotype was found many times. The rearrangement uses TRBV27 and TRBJ2-1; a possible D gene is TRBD2 (5 bases). The V and J ends lost 2 bases and 9 bases respectively, with 11 bases between them. This CDR3 comprises 13 residues. CDR1 is MNHEY and CDR2 is SMNVEV in the germline V gene (reference sequence). The CDR3, as DNA: TGTGCCAGCAGTTTAACTCTAGGAGGTGAGCAGTTCTTC. Its protein product is CASSLTLGGEQFF.

The chain joins TRBV6-1 to TRBJ2-5; 8 bases match TRBD2. The CDR3 covers 16 residues. V lost 5 bases and J lost 5; bases outside the gene matches: 13. Germline lookup yields CDR1 MNHNS and CDR2 SASEGT. CDR3 coding DNA: TGTGCCAGCAGTCGTCGGGAGGGTATCCAGCGGGAGACCCAGTACTTC. Translation gives CASSRREGIQRETQYF.

This chain links TRBV28 with TRBJ2-2; TRBD1 matches at 8 bases. CDR1 and CDR2 (germline): MDHEN, SYDVKM. The CDR3 sequence is 14 residues long. V was clipped by 10 bases and J by 1 base; unmatched bases: 5. CDR3 DNA sequence: TGTGCCACACTCGACAGGGGGAACACCGGGGAGCTGTTTTTT. Translated, it gives CATLDRGNTGELFF.